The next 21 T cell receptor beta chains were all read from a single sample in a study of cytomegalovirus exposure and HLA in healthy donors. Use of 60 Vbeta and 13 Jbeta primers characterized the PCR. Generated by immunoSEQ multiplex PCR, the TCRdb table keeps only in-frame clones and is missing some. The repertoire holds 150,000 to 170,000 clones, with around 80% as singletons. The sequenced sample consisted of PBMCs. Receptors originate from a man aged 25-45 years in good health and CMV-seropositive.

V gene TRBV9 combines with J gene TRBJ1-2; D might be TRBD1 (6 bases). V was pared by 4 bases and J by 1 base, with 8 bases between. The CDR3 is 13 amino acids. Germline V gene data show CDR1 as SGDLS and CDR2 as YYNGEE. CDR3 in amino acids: CASSRTVNYGYTF. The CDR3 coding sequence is TGTGCCAGCAGCAGGACAGTTAACTATGGCTACACCTTC. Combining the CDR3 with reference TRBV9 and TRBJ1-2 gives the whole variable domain DSGVTQTPKHLITATGQRVTLRCSPRSGDLSVYWYQQSLDQGLQFLIQYYNGEERAKGNILERFSAQQFPDLHSELNLSSLELGDSALYFCASSRTVNYGYTFGSGTRLTVV.

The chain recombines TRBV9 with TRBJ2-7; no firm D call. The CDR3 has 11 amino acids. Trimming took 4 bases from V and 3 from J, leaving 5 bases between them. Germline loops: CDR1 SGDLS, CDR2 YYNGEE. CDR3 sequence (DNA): TGTGCCAGCAGCTCTAACTACGAGCAGTACTTC. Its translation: CASSSNYEQYF.

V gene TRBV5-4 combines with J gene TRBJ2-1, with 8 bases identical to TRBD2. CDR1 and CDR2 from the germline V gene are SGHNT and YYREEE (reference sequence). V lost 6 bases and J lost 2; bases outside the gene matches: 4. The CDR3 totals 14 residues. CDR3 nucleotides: TGTGCCAGCACGCTAGCGGGTACCTACAATGAGCAGTTCTTC. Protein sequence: CASTLAGTYNEQFF.

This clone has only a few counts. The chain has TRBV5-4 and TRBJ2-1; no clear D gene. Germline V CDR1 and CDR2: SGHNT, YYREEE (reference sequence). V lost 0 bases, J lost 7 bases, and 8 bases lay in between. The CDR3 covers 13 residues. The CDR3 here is CASSLALRNEQFF. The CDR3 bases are TGTGCCAGCAGCTTGGCCCTGCGGAATGAGCAGTTCTTC.

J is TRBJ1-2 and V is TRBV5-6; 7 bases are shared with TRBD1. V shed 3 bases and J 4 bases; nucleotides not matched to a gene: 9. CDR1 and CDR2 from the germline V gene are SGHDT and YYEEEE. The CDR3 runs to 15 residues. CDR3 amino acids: CASSSWGQPFYGYTF. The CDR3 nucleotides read TGTGCCAGCAGCTCGTGGGGACAGCCCTTCTATGGCTACACCTTC.

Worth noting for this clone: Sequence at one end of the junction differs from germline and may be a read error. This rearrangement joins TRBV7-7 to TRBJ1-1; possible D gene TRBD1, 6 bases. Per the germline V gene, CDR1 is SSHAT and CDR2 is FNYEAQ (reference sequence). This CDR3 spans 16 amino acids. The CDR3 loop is CASSRITGTKNTEAFF. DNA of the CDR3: TGTGCTAGCAGCAGAATTACCGGGACAAAGAACACTGAAGCTTTCTTT.

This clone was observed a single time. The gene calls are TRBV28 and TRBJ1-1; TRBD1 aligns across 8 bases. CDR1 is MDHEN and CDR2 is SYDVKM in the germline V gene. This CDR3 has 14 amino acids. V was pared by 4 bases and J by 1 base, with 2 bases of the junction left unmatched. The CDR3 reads CASSSGQENTEAFF. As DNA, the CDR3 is TGTGCCAGCAGTTCGGGACAGGAGAACACTGAAGCTTTCTTT.

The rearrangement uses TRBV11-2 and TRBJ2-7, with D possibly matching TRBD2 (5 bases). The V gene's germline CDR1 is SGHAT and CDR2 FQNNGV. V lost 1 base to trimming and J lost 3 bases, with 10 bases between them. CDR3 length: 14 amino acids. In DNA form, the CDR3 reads TGTGCCAGCAGCTTAGGAACTAGTTTCTACGAGCAGTACTTC. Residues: CASSLGTSFYEQYF.

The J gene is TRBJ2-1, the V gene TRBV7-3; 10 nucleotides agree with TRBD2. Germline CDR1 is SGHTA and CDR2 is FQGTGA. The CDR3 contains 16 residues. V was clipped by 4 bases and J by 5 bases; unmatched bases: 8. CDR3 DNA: TGTGCCAGCAGCTCCCCCGGGACTAGCGAGCACAATGAGCAGTTCTTC. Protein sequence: CASSSPGTSEHNEQFF.

CDR3 coding DNA: TGTGCCAGCAGCGCGACTAGCTACGAGCAGTACTTC. Residues: CASSATSYEQYF. The chain is built from TRBV11-2 and TRBJ2-7; a weak D match, TRBD2 (6 bases). CDR1 is SGHAT and CDR2 is FQNNGV in the germline V gene. V was trimmed by 5 bases and J by 3 bases, leaving 8 bases between them. CDR3 length: 12 amino acids.

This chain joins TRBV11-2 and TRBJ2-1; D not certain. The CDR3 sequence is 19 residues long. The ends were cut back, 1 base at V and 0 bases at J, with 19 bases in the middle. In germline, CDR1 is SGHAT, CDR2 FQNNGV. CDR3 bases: TGTGCCAGCAGCTTAGCGGTTGGGTTAGCCCCAACCTCCTACAATGAGCAGTTCTTC. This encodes CASSLAVGLAPTSYNEQFF.

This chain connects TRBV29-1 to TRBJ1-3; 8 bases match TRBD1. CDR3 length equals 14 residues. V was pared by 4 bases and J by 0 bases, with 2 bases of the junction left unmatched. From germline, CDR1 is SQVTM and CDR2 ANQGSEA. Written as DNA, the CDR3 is TGCAGCGTTGTTACAGGGGGCTCTGGAAACACCATATATTTT. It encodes CSVVTGGSGNTIYF.

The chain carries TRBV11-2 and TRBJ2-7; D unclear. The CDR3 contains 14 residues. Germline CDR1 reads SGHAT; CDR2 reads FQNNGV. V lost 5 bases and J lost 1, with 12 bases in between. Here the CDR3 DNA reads TGTGCCAGCAGCCCCCCCCTAGTATCCTACGAGCAGTACTTC. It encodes CASSPPLVSYEQYF.

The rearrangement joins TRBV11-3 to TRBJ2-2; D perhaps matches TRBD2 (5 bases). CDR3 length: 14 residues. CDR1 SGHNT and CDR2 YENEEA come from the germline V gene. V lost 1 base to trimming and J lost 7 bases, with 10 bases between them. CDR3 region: CASSLVPGSGELFF. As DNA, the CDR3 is TGTGCCAGCAGCTTAGTACCGGGAAGCGGGGAGCTGTTTTTT.

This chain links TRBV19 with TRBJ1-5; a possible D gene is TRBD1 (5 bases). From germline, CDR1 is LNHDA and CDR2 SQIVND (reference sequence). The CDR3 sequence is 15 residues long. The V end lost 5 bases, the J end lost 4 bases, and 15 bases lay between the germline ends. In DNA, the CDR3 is TGTGCCAGTAGTTTGGGGGGTGGCGGGAATCAGCCCCAGCATTTT. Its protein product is CASSLGGGGNQPQHF.

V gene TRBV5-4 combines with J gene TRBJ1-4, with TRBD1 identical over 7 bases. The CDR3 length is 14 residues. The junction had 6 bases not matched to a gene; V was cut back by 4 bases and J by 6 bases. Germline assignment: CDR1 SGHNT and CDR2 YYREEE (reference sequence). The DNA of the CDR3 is TGTGCCAGCAGCCTGACAGGACAGGATGAAAAACTGTTTTTT. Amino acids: CASSLTGQDEKLFF.

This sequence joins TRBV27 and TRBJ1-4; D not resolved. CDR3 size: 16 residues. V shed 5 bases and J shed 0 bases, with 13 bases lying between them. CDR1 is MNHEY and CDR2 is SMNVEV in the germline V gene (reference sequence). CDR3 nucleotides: TGTGCCAGCAGTCCCCGGAGCGCGACAACTAATGAAAAACTGTTTTTT. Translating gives CASSPRSATTNEKLFF.

This CDR3 is CASSRSPGTSGTNEQFF. In DNA form, the CDR3 reads TGTGCCAGCAGCCGAAGCCCCGGGACTAGCGGGACAAATGAGCAGTTCTTC. This chain links TRBV4-2 with TRBJ2-1, with 13 nucleotides matching TRBD2. Germline assignment: CDR1 LGHNA and CDR2 YNFKEQ. Trimming cost V 4 bases and J 7 bases; bases outside gene matches: 10. This CDR3 has 17 residues.

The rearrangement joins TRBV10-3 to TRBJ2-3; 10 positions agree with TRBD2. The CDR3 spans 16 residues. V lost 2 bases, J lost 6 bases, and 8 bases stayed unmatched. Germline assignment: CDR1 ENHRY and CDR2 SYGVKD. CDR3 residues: CAISEISGRDGDTQYF. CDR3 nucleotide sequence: TGTGCCATCAGTGAGATAAGCGGGAGGGATGGTGATACGCAGTATTTT.

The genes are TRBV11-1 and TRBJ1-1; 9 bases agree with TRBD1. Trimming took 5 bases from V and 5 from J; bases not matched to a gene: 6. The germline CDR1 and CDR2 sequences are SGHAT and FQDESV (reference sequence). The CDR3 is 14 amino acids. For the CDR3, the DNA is TGTGCCAGCAGCCCCGGACAGGGGAGGACTGAAGCTTTCTTT. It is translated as CASSPGQGRTEAFF.

CDR3 coding DNA: TGTGCCAGCAGCTCCCGGGGTGCGTCGATATATTTT. Translated, it gives CASSSRGASIYF. The chain employs TRBV7-9 and TRBJ1-3; D call uncertain. Per the germline V gene, CDR1 is SEHNR and CDR2 is FQNEAQ (reference sequence). The CDR3 is 12 residues long. V lost 4 bases and J lost 13, with 14 bases in between.